The 10 T cell receptor beta chains in this list originate from one sample, sequenced in a study of blood T cell repertoires in COVID-19. Using immunoSEQ multiplex PCR, the repertoire was profiled, and TCRdb retains in-frame clones only, with some absent. This table has more than 130,000 clones, roughly 90% appearing once. The sequenced sample consisted of peripheral blood. These receptors came from a man aged 50-60 years with active or convalescent COVID-19.

This clone has a handful of counts. The J gene is TRBJ1-5, the V gene TRBV4-3; 8 bases match TRBD1. The CDR3 has 14 residues. J lost 5 bases, V lost 1 base, and 1 base had no gene match. The germline gives CDR1 LGHNA, CDR2 YSLEER. CDR3: CASSQGRGHQPQHF. The CDR3 DNA is TGCGCCAGCAGCCAAGGCAGGGGGCATCAGCCCCAGCATTTT.

The rearrangement links TRBV24-1 to TRBJ1-1, with 7 bases that match TRBD1. The CDR3 contains 14 residues. CDR1 is KGHDR, CDR2 SFDVKD, per germline. J lost 8 bases, V lost 4 bases, and 9 bases had no gene match. The DNA for the CDR3 is TGTGCCACCAGTGACCGCAGGAAGGGACAGGAAGCTTTCTTT. Its translation is CATSDRRKGQEAFF.

This clone showed up just a few times. The V and J genes are TRBV21-1 and TRBJ2-7; the table's D call, TRBD1, was not checked against the DNA. TRBV21-1 is recorded as a pseudogene. The CDR3 has 12 amino acids. CDR3 sequence (DNA): TGTGCCAGCAGCCAGTCCTCATACGAGCAGTACTTC. It is translated as CASSQSSYEQYF.

CDR3 region: CASSPGTLETQYF. In DNA form, the CDR3 reads TGTGCCAGCTCACCCGGGACTCTGGAGACCCAGTACTTC. J is TRBJ2-5 and V is TRBV18; weak D call: TRBD2 (6 bases). The length of the CDR3 is 13 residues. CDR1 and CDR2 (germline): KGHSH, LQKENI. Trimming took off 3 bases at V and 5 bases at J, with 10 bases between the two ends.

The J gene is TRBJ2-7, the V gene TRBV6-6, with 7 bases matching TRBD1. Looked up from germline, CDR1 is MNHNY and CDR2 is SVGAGI (reference sequence). The CDR3 is 12 amino acids. The V segment lost 5 bases and the J segment 5 bases; nucleotides outside the gene matches: 3. Here the CDR3 DNA reads TGTGCCAGCAGTGACAGGGAGCACGAGCAGTACTTC. Protein sequence: CASSDREHEQYF.

This chain joins TRBV5-1 and TRBJ1-2, with 7 bases lining up with TRBD1. CDR1 is SGHRS, CDR2 YFSETQ, per germline. The CDR3 sequence is 14 residues long. V shed 5 bases and J 2 bases; nucleotides not matched to a gene: 6. The CDR3 sequence is CASSPGTVNYGYTF. The CDR3 coding sequence is TGCGCCAGCAGTCCCGGGACAGTCAACTATGGCTACACCTTC.

The chain has TRBV30 and TRBJ2-3; a possible D gene is TRBD2 (5 bases). The CDR3 runs to 15 residues. V was cut by 3 bases and J by 2 bases, with 15 bases left in between. Per germline, CDR1 GTSNPN and CDR2 SVGIG (reference sequence). CDR3 loop: CAWSAGLDNTDTQYF. The DNA for the CDR3 is TGTGCCTGGAGCGCGGGCCTCGACAACACAGATACGCAGTATTTT. Looking up the rest from reference TRBV30 and TRBJ2-3 gives the full variable domain: SQTIHQWPATLVQPVGSPLSLECTVEGTSNPNLYWYRQAAGRGLQLLFYSVGIGQISSEVPQNLSASRPQDRQFILSSKKLLLSDSGFYLCAWSAGLDNTDTQYFGPGTRLTVL.

The chain combines TRBV4-1 with TRBJ1-4, with a possible D match to TRBD1 (6 bases). Per the germline V gene, CDR1 is MGHRA and CDR2 is YSYEKL. Trimming removed 1 base from V and 3 bases from J, with 12 bases in between. The CDR3 is made up of 16 amino acids. CDR3 in amino acids: CASSQGTVPPNEKLFF. DNA for the CDR3: TGCGCCAGCAGCCAAGGGACAGTCCCACCTAATGAAAAACTGTTTTTT.

The chain is built from TRBV7-9 and TRBJ2-3, with TRBD2 identical over 8 bases. Losses at the gene ends were 3 bases for V and 5 bases for J; bases not matched to a gene: 7. The CDR3 has 15 amino acids. The V gene's germline CDR1 is SEHNR and CDR2 FQNEAQ (reference sequence). CDR3: CASSFGLAGRDTQYF. DNA of the CDR3: TGTGCCAGCAGCTTCGGGCTAGCGGGCAGAGATACGCAGTATTTT.

V is TRBV5-6 and J is TRBJ2-7; 12 bases agree with TRBD2. This CDR3 contains 14 residues. V lost 4 bases and J lost 4; bases outside the gene matches: 3. CDR1 is SGHDT and CDR2 is YYEEEE in the germline V gene. The CDR3 bases are TGTGCCAGCAGCCCTAGCGGGAGGGTGTACGAGCAGTACTTC. It yields the protein CASSPSGRVYEQYF.